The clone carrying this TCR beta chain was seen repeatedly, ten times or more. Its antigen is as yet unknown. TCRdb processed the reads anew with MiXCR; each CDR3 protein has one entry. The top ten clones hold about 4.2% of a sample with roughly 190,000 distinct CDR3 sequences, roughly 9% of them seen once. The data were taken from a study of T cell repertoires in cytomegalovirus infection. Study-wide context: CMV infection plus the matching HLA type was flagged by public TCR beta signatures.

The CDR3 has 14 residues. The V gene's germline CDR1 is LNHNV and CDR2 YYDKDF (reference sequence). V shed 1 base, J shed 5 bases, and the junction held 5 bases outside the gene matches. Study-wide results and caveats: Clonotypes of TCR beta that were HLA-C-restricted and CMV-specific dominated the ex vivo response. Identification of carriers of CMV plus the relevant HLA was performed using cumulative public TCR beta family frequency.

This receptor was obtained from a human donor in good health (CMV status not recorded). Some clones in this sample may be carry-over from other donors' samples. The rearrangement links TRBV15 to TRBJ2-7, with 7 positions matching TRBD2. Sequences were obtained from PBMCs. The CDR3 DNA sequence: TGTGCCACCAGCAGAGTTCGGACTAGGAACGAGCAGTACTTC. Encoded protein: CATSRVRTRNEQYF.